Following are 13 T cell receptor beta chains from one sample sequenced in a study of tumor-infiltrating lymphocytes in localized non-small cell lung cancer. Here immunoSEQ multiplex PCR was the method, and the copy in TCRdb shows in-frame clones only, minus some. There are 13,000 or so clones in the sample; more than 70% occur only once, and around 12% lies in the top ten. The specimen sequenced was lung tumor tissue. The receptors were gathered from a human donor with non-small cell lung cancer.

The V and J genes are TRBV7-9 and TRBJ1-4; the D is unclear. V was cut by 5 bases and J by 2 bases, with 12 bases left in between. Germline CDR1 is SEHNR and CDR2 is FQNEAQ (reference sequence). This CDR3 comprises 15 residues. CDR3 bases: TGTGCCAGCAGCGGGGAGGTTCGGACTAATGAAAAACTGTTTTTT. This translates into CASSGEVRTNEKLFF.

V is TRBV29-1 and J is TRBJ2-7; 11 bases are a match to TRBD1. After removal of 7 bases from V and 3 bases from J, the junction contained 5 bases not matched to a gene. The germline V gene encodes CDR1 SQVTM and CDR2 ANQGSEA. The length of the CDR3 is 13 residues. In nucleotides, the CDR3 is TGCAGCGCCGGACAGGGGGCCCTCTACGAGCAGTACTTC. It translates to CSAGQGALYEQYF.

This clone came up once. The same CDR3 also results from other DNA sequences found in this sample. The rearrangement links TRBV7-9 to TRBJ1-3; a weak D match, TRBD1 (5 bases). The V and J ends lost 2 bases and 0 bases respectively, with 8 bases between them. The CDR3 runs to 15 residues. The germline CDR1 and CDR2 sequences are SEHNR and FQNEAQ (reference sequence). CDR3 nucleotides: TGTGCCAGCAGCTTATTGGGGGTCTCTGGAAACACCATATATTTT. Translated: CASSLLGVSGNTIYF.

The chain joins TRBV19 to TRBJ1-3; D may be TRBD1 (6 bases). This CDR3 is built from 17 residues. With 0 bases removed from V and 4 bases from J, the gap between germline ends came to 16 bases. Looked up from germline, CDR1 is LNHDA and CDR2 is SQIVND (reference sequence). Here the CDR3 reads CASSIDLAGARGNTIYF. In DNA form, the CDR3 reads TGTGCCAGTAGTATAGATCTTGCGGGGGCGAGGGGAAACACCATATATTTT.

J is TRBJ1-3 and V is TRBV5-4, with 9 bases fitting TRBD1. The germline V gene has CDR1 SGHNT and CDR2 YYREEE (reference sequence). The CDR3 is 15 amino acids. J was trimmed by 2 bases and V by 4 bases; bases with no gene match: 4. The CDR3 coding sequence is TGTGCCAGCAGCCTACGACAGGGGGCTGGAAACACCATATATTTT. As protein: CASSLRQGAGNTIYF.

J is TRBJ1-4 and V is TRBV19, with a weak D call TRBD1 (5 bases). Per the germline V gene, CDR1 is LNHDA and CDR2 is SQIVND (reference sequence). This CDR3 comprises 15 residues. The V gene lost 6 bases and the J gene lost 4 bases, with 15 bases spanning the gap. CDR3 coding DNA: TGTGCCAGTAGGATCCGGGACGGTCGTAATGAAAAACTGTTTTTT. Translating gives CASRIRDGRNEKLFF.

The chain links TRBV6-6 to TRBJ1-6; D is uncertain. Between the trimmed V and J ends, which lost 4 bases and 14 bases, there was a span of 9 bases. Looked up from germline, CDR1 is MNHNY and CDR2 is SVGAGI (reference sequence). The CDR3 is 11 amino acids. The CDR3 DNA reads as TGTGCCAGCAGTTTCGGCGATGCCCTCCACTTT. Amino acid sequence: CASSFGDALHF.

The V and J genes are TRBV29-1 and TRBJ1-4; D may be TRBD1 (5 bases). CDR1 is SQVTM and CDR2 is ANQGSEA in the germline V gene. V was clipped by 6 bases and J by 5 bases, with 10 bases between them. The CDR3 is 12 amino acids. The CDR3 here is CSVVGANEKLFF. Here the CDR3 DNA reads TGCAGCGTCGTCGGGGCCAATGAAAAACTGTTTTTT.

V and J are TRBV19 and TRBJ2-1; no clear D. This CDR3 is built from 15 residues. Germline CDR1 LNHDA, CDR2 SQIVND (reference sequence). V gave up 3 bases and J gave up 0 bases, with 9 bases separating them. The CDR3, as DNA: TGTGCCAGTAGTATTAGAGCAGCCTCCTACAATGAGCAGTTCTTC. It yields the protein CASSIRAASYNEQFF.

The J gene is TRBJ1-6, the V gene TRBV30; D call uncertain. The germline gives CDR1 GTSNPN, CDR2 SVGIG (reference sequence). The CDR3 consists of 11 residues. Between the trimmed V and J ends, which lost 1 base and 15 bases, there was a span of 10 bases. This CDR3 reads CAWSAERVLHF. The CDR3 DNA is TGTGCCTGGAGTGCGGAGAGAGTCCTCCACTTT.

This clone showed up just a few times. V is TRBV19 and J is TRBJ2-5, with D perhaps matching TRBD2 (6 bases). The V gene's germline CDR1 is LNHDA and CDR2 SQIVND (reference sequence). The CDR3 runs to 13 residues. Trimming removed 3 bases from V and 2 bases from J, with 7 bases in between. CDR3 sequence reads: CASSIRGQETQYF. As DNA, the CDR3 is TGTGCCAGTAGTATCCGGGGGCAAGAGACCCAGTACTTC.

V gene TRBV6-1 combines with J gene TRBJ2-1; the D gene could be TRBD1 or TRBD2 (6 bases each). The V gene lost 7 bases and the J gene lost 15 bases, with 19 bases spanning the gap. The CDR3 is made up of 12 amino acids. Germline lookup yields CDR1 MNHNS and CDR2 SASEGT. The chain's CDR3 is CASTLGGHGGFF. The CDR3 coding sequence is TGTGCCAGCACCCTGGGGGGCCATGGAGGGTTCTTC.

This chain uses TRBV4-1 with TRBJ2-7; tentatively, D is TRBD1 or TRBD2 (6 bases each). The CDR3 sequence is 15 residues long. Germline V gene sequence: CDR1 MGHRA, CDR2 YSYEKL. The V end lost 2 bases, the J end lost 1 base, and 12 bases lay between the germline ends. In DNA, the CDR3 is TGCGCCAGCAGCCAACCCGGGGGCGCATCCTACGAGCAGTACTTC. Its protein is CASSQPGGASYEQYF.